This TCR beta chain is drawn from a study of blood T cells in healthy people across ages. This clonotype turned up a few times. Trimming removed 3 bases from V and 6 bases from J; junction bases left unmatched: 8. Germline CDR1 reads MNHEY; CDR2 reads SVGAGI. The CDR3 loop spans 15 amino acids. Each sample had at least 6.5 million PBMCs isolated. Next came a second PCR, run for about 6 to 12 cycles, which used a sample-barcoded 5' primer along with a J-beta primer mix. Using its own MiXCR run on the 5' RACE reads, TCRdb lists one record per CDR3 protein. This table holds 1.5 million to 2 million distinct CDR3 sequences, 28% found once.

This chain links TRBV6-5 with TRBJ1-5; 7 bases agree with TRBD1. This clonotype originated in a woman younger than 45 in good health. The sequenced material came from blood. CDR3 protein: CASSYSRGEAQPQHF. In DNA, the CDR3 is TGTGCCAGCAGTTATTCCAGGGGGGAGGCTCAGCCCCAGCATTTT.